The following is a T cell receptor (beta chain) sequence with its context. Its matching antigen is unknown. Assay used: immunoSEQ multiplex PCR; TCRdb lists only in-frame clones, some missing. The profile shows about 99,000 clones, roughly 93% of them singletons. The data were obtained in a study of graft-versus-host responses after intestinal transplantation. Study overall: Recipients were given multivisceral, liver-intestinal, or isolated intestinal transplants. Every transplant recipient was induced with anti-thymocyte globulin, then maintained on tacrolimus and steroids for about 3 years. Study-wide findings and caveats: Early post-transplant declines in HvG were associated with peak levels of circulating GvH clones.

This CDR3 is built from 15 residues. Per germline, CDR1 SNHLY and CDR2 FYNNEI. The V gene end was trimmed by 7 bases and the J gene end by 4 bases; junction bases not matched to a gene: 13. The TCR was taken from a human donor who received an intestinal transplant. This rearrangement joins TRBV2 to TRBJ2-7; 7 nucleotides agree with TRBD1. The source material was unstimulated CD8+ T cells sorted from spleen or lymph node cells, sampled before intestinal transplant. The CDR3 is CASINSPGTEYEQYF. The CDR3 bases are TGTGCCAGCATCAACAGTCCCGGGACAGAATACGAGCAGTACTTC.